A single sample gave rise to the 13 T cell receptor beta chains below, sequenced in a study of radiotherapy plus CTLA-4 blockade in lung cancer. This table comes from immunoSEQ multiplex PCR, and its TCRdb copy is limited to in-frame clones, with some not included. The profile covers approximately 94,000 clones, with roughly 80% appearing a single time and 20% to 30% taken by the ten largest. The sequencing used peripheral blood, collected from a patient treated with radiotherapy plus ipilimumab. These TCRs come from a human donor with non-small cell lung cancer that progressed on radiotherapy plus ipilimumab.

This chain joins TRBV18 and TRBJ1-1; possibly TRBD1 for D (5 bases). Trimming removed 3 bases at V and 6 bases at J, with 14 bases between. The length of the CDR3 is 14 residues. CDR1 is KGHSH and CDR2 is LQKENI in the germline V gene. This chain's CDR3 is CASSPFREQSEAFF. In DNA, the CDR3 is TGTGCCAGCTCACCTTTCAGGGAGCAATCTGAAGCTTTCTTT.

The J gene is TRBJ1-4, the V gene TRBV11-2, with 9 bases aligning to TRBD1. V was clipped by 4 bases and J by 10 bases; unmatched bases: 7. The CDR3 spans 14 residues. The germline V gene encodes CDR1 SGHAT and CDR2 FQNNGV. The CDR3 reads CASSSGQGMGKLFF. CDR3 sequence (DNA): TGTGCCAGCAGCTCCGGACAGGGGATGGGAAAACTGTTTTTT.

This sequence joins TRBV5-1 and TRBJ1-2; no definite D call. The CDR3 consists of 13 residues. Trimming took 4 bases from V and 8 from J, leaving 15 bases between them. Germline V gene sequence: CDR1 SGHRS, CDR2 YFSETQ. The CDR3 region is CASSPRSGVGYTF. The CDR3 nucleotides are TGCGCCAGCAGCCCGCGTTCCGGGGTCGGCTACACCTTC.

The rearrangement links TRBV6-5 to TRBJ1-1, with D uncertain. V dropped 7 bases and J dropped 5 bases, with 14 bases sitting between them. There are 13 residues in the CDR3. CDR1 and CDR2 from the germline V gene are MNHEY and SVGAGI. DNA for the CDR3: TGTGCCAGCACTAAGGGAGCGATTACTGAAGCTTTCTTT. It translates to CASTKGAITEAFF.

The chain joins TRBV5-6 to TRBJ2-2; TRBD1 aligns across 7 bases. This CDR3 has 16 amino acids. Germline lookup yields CDR1 SGHDT and CDR2 YYEEEE. The V gene end was trimmed by 4 bases and the J gene end by 3 bases; junction bases not matched to a gene: 9. The CDR3 DNA follows: TGTGCCAGCAGCCTGTTAGGAGACAGGGACACCGGGGAGCTGTTTTTT. Encoded protein: CASSLLGDRDTGELFF.

The rearrangement uses TRBV30 and TRBJ2-7; either TRBD1 or TRBD2 may supply D (5 bases each). Germline V gene lookup returns CDR1 GTSNPN and CDR2 SVGIG (reference sequence). Trimming took off 0 bases at V and 3 bases at J, with 15 bases between the two ends. The CDR3 loop spans 15 amino acids. In DNA form, the CDR3 reads TGTGCCTGGAGTGTAGTTATGGGGGTGTACTACGAGCAGTACTTC. Amino acid sequence: CAWSVVMGVYYEQYF.

V and J are TRBV5-1 and TRBJ2-4; 7 nucleotides align to TRBD2. The ends lost 6 bases at V and 8 bases at J; junction bases unmatched: 8. This CDR3 has 13 residues. Germline CDR1 reads SGHRS; CDR2 reads YFSETQ. The CDR3 bases are TGCGCCAGCATGCAAGCGGGAAGGGACATTCAGTACTTC. Amino acid sequence: CASMQAGRDIQYF.

This clone was seen only once. The chain is built from TRBV6-5 and TRBJ2-3; 9 bases agree with TRBD1. Germline CDR1 reads MNHEY; CDR2 reads SVGAGI. The CDR3 covers 16 residues. The junction had 9 bases not matched to a gene; V was cut back by 2 bases and J by 6 bases. Here the CDR3 reads CASSYEGQGKGDTQYF. CDR3 sequence (DNA): TGTGCCAGCAGTTACGAGGGACAGGGCAAGGGGGATACGCAGTATTTT.

This chain connects TRBV19 to TRBJ2-1, with D maybe TRBD2 (5 bases). Per the germline V gene, CDR1 is LNHDA and CDR2 is SQIVND (reference sequence). Between the trimmed V and J ends, which lost 7 bases and 5 bases, there was a span of 18 bases. CDR3 length: 15 amino acids. The CDR3 loop reads CASMRVAGWDNEQFF. The CDR3 DNA sequence: TGTGCCAGTATGCGGGTGGCGGGTTGGGACAATGAGCAGTTCTTC.

This chain connects TRBV2 to TRBJ1-4, with 7 bases fitting TRBD1. The ends lost 7 bases at V and 7 bases at J; junction bases unmatched: 9. This CDR3 has 14 residues. CDR1 and CDR2 (germline): SNHLY, FYNNEI. In DNA form, the CDR3 reads TGTGCCAGCATTCATTCAGGGGGAAGTGAAAAACTGTTTTTT. Translation: CASIHSGGSEKLFF.

This clone has a handful of counts. The gene calls are TRBV5-1 and TRBJ1-3; tentatively, D is TRBD1 (6 bases). V was trimmed by 4 bases and J by 0 bases, leaving 11 bases between them. CDR3 size: 15 residues. Germline CDR1 and CDR2: SGHRS and YFSETQ. The CDR3 spells CASSNTGSSGNTIYF. The CDR3 coding sequence is TGCGCCAGCAGCAACACAGGGAGCTCTGGAAACACCATATATTTT.

The chain joins TRBV21-1 to TRBJ2-4. TRBV21-1 is designated a pseudogene. The CDR3 contains 17 residues. The CDR3 DNA sequence: TGTGCCAGCAGTATGAAAATAGCTACAGAAAGAAAAAACATTCAGTACTTC. It yields the protein CASSMKIATERKNIQYF.

The rearrangement joins TRBV6-1 to TRBJ2-7; 7 bases map to TRBD1. The J segment lost 2 bases and the V segment lost 4 bases, leaving 8 bases of the junction unmatched. This CDR3 region has 15 residues. Germline lookup yields CDR1 MNHNS and CDR2 SASEGT. This chain's CDR3 is CASSGITGAAYEQYV. The CDR3 DNA sequence: TGTGCCAGCAGTGGAATAACAGGGGCCGCCTACGAGCAGTACGTC.